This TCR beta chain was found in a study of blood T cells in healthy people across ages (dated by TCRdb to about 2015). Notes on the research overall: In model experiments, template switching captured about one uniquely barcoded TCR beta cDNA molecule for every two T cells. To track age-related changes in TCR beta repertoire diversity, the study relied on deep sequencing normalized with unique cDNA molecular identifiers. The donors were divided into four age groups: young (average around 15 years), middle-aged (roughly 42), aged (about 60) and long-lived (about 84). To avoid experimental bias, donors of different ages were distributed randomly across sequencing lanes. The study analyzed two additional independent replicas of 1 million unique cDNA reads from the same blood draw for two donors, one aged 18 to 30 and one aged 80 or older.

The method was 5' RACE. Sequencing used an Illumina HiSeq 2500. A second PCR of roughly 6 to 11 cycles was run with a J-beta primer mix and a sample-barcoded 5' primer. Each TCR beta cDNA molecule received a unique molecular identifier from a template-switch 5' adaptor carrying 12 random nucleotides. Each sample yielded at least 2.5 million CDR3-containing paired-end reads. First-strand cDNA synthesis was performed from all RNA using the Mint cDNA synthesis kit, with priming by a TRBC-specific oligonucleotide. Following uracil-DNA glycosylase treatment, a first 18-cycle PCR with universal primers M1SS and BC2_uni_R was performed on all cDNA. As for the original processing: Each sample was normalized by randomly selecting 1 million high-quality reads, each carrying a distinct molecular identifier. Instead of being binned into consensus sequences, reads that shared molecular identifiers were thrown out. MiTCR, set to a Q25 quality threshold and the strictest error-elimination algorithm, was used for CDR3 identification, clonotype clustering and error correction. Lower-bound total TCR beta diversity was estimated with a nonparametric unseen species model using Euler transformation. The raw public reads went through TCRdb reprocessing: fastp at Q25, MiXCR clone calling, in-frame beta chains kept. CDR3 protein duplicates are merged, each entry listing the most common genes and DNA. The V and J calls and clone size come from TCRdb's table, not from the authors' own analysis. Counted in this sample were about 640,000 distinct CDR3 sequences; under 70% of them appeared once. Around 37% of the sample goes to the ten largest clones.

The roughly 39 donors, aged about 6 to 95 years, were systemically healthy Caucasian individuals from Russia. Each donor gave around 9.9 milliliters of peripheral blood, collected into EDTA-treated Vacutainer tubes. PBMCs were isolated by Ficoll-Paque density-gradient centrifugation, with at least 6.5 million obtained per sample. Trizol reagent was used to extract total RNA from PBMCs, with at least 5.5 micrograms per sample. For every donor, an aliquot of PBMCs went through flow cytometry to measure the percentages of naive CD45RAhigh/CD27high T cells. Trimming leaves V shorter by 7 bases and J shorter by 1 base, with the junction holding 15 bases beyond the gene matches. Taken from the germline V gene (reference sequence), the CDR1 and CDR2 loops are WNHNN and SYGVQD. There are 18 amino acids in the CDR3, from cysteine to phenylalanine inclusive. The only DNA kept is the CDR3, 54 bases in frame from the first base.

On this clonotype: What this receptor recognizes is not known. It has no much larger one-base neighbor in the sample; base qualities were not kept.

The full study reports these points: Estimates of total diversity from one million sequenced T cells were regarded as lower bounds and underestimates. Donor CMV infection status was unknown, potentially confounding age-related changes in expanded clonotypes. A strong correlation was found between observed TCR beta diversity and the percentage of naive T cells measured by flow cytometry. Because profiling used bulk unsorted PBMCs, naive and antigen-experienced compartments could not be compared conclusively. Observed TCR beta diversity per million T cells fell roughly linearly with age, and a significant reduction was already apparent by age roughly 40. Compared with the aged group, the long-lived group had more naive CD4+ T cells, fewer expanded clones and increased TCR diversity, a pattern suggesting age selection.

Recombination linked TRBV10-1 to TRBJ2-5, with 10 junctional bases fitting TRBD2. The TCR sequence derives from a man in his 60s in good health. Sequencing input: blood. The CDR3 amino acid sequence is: CASTSLGTSDGFQETQYF. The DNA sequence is TGCGCCAGCACCTCCCTAGGGACTAGCGATGGCTTCCAAGAGACCCAGTACTTC.